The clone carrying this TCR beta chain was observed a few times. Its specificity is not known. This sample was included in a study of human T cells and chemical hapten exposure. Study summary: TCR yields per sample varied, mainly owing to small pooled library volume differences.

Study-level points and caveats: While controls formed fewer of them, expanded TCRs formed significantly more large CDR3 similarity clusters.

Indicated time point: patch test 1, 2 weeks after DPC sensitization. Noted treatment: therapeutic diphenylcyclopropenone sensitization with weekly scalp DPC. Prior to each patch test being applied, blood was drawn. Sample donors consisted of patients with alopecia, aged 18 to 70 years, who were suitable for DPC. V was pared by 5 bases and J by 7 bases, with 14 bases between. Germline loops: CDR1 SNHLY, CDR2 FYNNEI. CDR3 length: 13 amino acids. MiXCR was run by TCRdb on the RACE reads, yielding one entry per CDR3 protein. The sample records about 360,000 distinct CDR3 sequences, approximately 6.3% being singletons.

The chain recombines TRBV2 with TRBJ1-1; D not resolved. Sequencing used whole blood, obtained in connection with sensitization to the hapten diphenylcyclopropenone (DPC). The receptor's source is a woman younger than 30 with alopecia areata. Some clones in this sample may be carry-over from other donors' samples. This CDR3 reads CASSYLSGVEAFF. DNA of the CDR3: TGTGCCAGCAGTTATCTATCCGGGGTTGAAGCTTTCTTT.